This T cell receptor beta chain was documented in a study (dated by TCRdb to about 2017). A note on the overall study: Sequence and structural analyses were applied in the study to characterize human CD8+ TCR repertoires that recognize immunodominant viral antigens.

In the germline V gene, CDR1 corresponds to SGHVS and CDR2 to FNYEAQ. The CDR3 starts with the cysteine, ends with the phenylalanine, and has 16 residues. CDR3 DNA is the only sequence kept; it has 48 bases, read in frame from the first base. Sequencing relied on an Illumina HiSeq 2500. TCRdb reworked the public reads: Q25 trimming with fastp, MiXCR clone assembly, productive beta chains retained. Each entry is one CDR3 protein sequence, shown with its most common DNA and genes. This sample lists over a thousand distinct CDR3 sequences; 15% to 20% were detected once. In total, the top ten clones hold roughly 15% of the sample. Beyond this particular receptor, the publication reports: CD8+ TCR repertoires specific to different immunodominant viral antigens were reported to be distinct from each other and highly diverse.

This clonotype was recorded a few times. Its antigen is not yet known. A read error may account for a junction end that differs from germline. The sequencing sample was made of CD8+ T cells (not recorded whether cultured). This receptor was identified in a female donor. The rearranged chain carries TRBV7-6 and TRBJ2-1; 7 of the junction bases match TRBD2. The nucleotide sequence is TGTGCCAGCAGCTGGGACCCAGCGGGGACCTACAATGAGCGGTTCTTC. This codes for CASSWDPAGTYNERFF.